What follows are 25 T cell receptor beta chains derived from one specimen sequenced in a study of CD8+ T cells in alopecia areata. Following extraction, RNA underwent reverse transcription to cDNA, which served as the sequencing template. The data were produced by immunoSEQ multiplex PCR, yet TCRdb's version contains in-frame clones alone and is incomplete. The sample lists about 150,000 clones; around 60% were seen once. Sequences were derived from CD4+ T cells sorted from blood, sampled at week 0. The receptor source for this set is a human donor with alopecia areata.

The chain uses TRBV5-1 and TRBJ2-5; TRBD1 matches 9 bases. Germline assignment: CDR1 SGHRS and CDR2 YFSETQ. With V trimmed by 1 base and J by 4 bases, 11 bases remained unmatched. This CDR3 comprises 17 residues. The CDR3, as DNA: TGCGCCAGCAGCTTGTCGGGACAGGGTGGAAGAGGAGAGACCCAGTACTTC. This translates into CASSLSGQGGRGETQYF.

V gene TRBV2 combines with J gene TRBJ1-1; 8 positions agree with TRBD1. The CDR3 totals 10 residues. From germline, CDR1 is SNHLY and CDR2 FYNNEI. The J segment lost 11 bases and the V segment lost 8 bases, leaving 4 bases of the junction unmatched. The CDR3 sequence is CASGQGAAFF. The CDR3 bases are TGTGCCAGCGGCCAGGGGGCGGCTTTCTTT.

This clone was seen a few times. The chain joins TRBV30 to TRBJ2-7, with TRBD1 matching over 7 bases. This CDR3 comprises 14 residues. The germline V gene encodes CDR1 GTSNPN and CDR2 SVGIG (reference sequence). V lost 4 bases to trimming and J lost 6 bases; unmatched junction nucleotides: 12. DNA for the CDR3: TGTGCCTGGACCCGAACAGGGGATTCGGTCGAGCAGTACTTC. Amino acids: CAWTRTGDSVEQYF.

This sequence joins TRBV30 and TRBJ2-5; D perhaps matches TRBD2 (7 bases). The CDR3 is 12 amino acids. Germline CDR1 and CDR2: GTSNPN and SVGIG (reference sequence). Trimming took off 3 bases at V and 9 bases at J, with 14 bases between the two ends. The DNA for the CDR3 is TGTGCCTGGAGCGGCCCCGGGGGGCCCCAGTACTTC. Protein sequence: CAWSGPGGPQYF.

The V and J genes are TRBV7-8 and TRBJ2-3; D possibly corresponds to TRBD2 (7 bases). The CDR3 is made up of 15 amino acids. Between the trimmed V and J ends, which lost 7 bases and 6 bases, there was a span of 20 bases. Germline V gene data show CDR1 as SGHVS and CDR2 as FQNEAQ. DNA for the CDR3: TGTGCCAGCAACCCCGGAGGGGGGGGCCATGATACGCAGTATTTT. This encodes CASNPGGGGHDTQYF.

J is TRBJ2-5 and V is TRBV7-2; D might be TRBD2 (6 bases). This CDR3 contains 11 residues. V lost 5 bases to trimming and J lost 14 bases, with 15 bases between them. CDR1 and CDR2 (germline): SGHTA, FQGNSA. The CDR3 loop reads CASSPGEVLYF. In DNA form, the CDR3 reads TGTGCCAGCAGCCCTGGGGAGGTGCTCTACTTC.

CDR3 bases: TGTGCCAGCAGTTACTTTGGGGGCTCTACCCAAGAGACCCAGTACTTC. Translation gives CASSYFGGSTQETQYF. This chain links TRBV6-5 with TRBJ2-5, with D tentatively TRBD1 (6 bases). CDR1 and CDR2 (germline): MNHEY, SVGAGI. The CDR3 covers 16 residues. V shed 1 base and J shed 1 base, with 13 bases lying between them.

V is TRBV18 and J is TRBJ2-5; D is unresolved. Looked up from germline, CDR1 is KGHSH and CDR2 is LQKENI. The CDR3 is made up of 14 amino acids. Trimming shortened V by 6 bases and J by 5 bases, and 16 bases separated the two germline ends. The CDR3, as DNA: TGTGCCAGCTCCCCTTCCTCTCCTCGGGAGACCCAGTACTTC. The encoded protein is CASSPSSPRETQYF.

This clone was counted a few times. The chain combines TRBV5-1 with TRBJ2-3; D gene unclear. With 4 bases removed from V and 2 bases from J, the gap between germline ends came to 17 bases. Germline-derived CDR1 and CDR2 are SGHRS and YFSETQ. The CDR3 is 16 residues long. This chain's CDR3 is CASSPAPGPSTDTQYF. The CDR3 bases are TGCGCCAGCAGCCCCGCCCCCGGGCCCTCCACAGATACGCAGTATTTT.

This chain links TRBV5-6 with TRBJ2-1; TRBD1 agrees at 9 bases. CDR3 length: 15 residues. Germline CDR1 SGHDT, CDR2 YYEEEE. V dropped 4 bases and J dropped 9; count of bases not matched to a gene: 11. This chain's CDR3 is CASSHRDRDQGEQFF. The CDR3 DNA reads TGTGCCAGCAGCCACCGGGACAGGGACCAAGGTGAGCAGTTCTTC. Full variable domain (missing parts from reference TRBV5-6 and TRBJ2-1): DAGVTQSPTHLIKTRGQQVTLRCSPKSGHDTVSWYQQALGQGPQFIFQYYEEEERQRGNFPDRFSGHQFPNYSSELNVNALLLGDSALYLCASSHRDRDQGEQFFGPGTRLTVL.

The DNA of the CDR3 is TGTGCCAGCAGCTTAGCGCAGCCTTTAGATACGCAGTATTTT. Amino acid sequence: CASSLAQPLDTQYF. The rearrangement joins TRBV7-8 to TRBJ2-3; no firm D call. The CDR3 consists of 14 residues. Trimming removed 0 bases from V and 5 bases from J, with 9 bases in between. Germline-derived CDR1 and CDR2 are SGHVS and FQNEAQ.

The V gene is TRBV5-4, the J gene TRBJ2-4, with 7 bases that match TRBD2. J gave up 5 bases and V 4 bases, and 6 bases lay outside the gene matches. The CDR3 length is 14 residues. Germline V lookup: CDR1 SGHNT, CDR2 YYREEE (reference sequence). CDR3 nucleotide sequence: TGTGCCAGCAGCCGGGGAGGGGCTGAAAACATTCAGTACTTC. Residues: CASSRGGAENIQYF.

This rearrangement joins TRBV4-1 to TRBJ1-5; D is unclear. V was trimmed by 3 bases and J by 4 bases, leaving 4 bases between them. Germline V gene sequence: CDR1 MGHRA, CDR2 YSYEKL. The CDR3 consists of 12 residues. The CDR3: CASSHGNQPQHF. CDR3 coding DNA: TGCGCCAGCAGCCATGGGAATCAGCCCCAGCATTTT.

This chain links TRBV30 with TRBJ2-3, with D unclear. CDR3 length: 12 residues. Trimming cost V 4 bases and J 5 bases, with 10 bases left between them. Germline CDR1 is GTSNPN and CDR2 is SVGIG (reference sequence). The CDR3 here is CAWTDARDTQYF. The CDR3 DNA reads as TGTGCCTGGACGGACGCCCGAGATACGCAGTATTTT.

This chain uses TRBV10-3 with TRBJ1-2; D is uncertain. The CDR3 contains 16 residues. Germline V CDR1 and CDR2: ENHRY, SYGVKD. V was trimmed by 4 bases and J by 3 bases, leaving 18 bases between them. The CDR3 is CAISGIAAYGHYGYTF. The CDR3 DNA reads as TGTGCCATCAGTGGGATCGCGGCGTATGGTCACTATGGCTACACCTTC.

The J gene is TRBJ2-7, the V gene TRBV29-1; 9 bases are a match to TRBD2. V was clipped by 6 bases and J by 0 bases; unmatched bases: 6. The germline V gene encodes CDR1 SQVTM and CDR2 ANQGSEA. This CDR3 has 14 residues. The CDR3 DNA is TGCAGCGTCCGAGCGGGGGGAAGCTCCTACGAGCAGTACTTC. Its protein is CSVRAGGSSYEQYF.

The chain employs TRBV30 and TRBJ2-4, with 8 nucleotides matching TRBD1. The CDR3 has 13 amino acids. The V gene's germline CDR1 is GTSNPN and CDR2 SVGIG (reference sequence). J was trimmed by 5 bases and V by 8 bases; bases with no gene match: 8. The CDR3 DNA sequence: TGTGCCGGAAGTCAGGGGGCTGAAAACATTCAGTACTTC. It encodes CAGSQGAENIQYF.

The chain couples TRBV11-2 to TRBJ1-2, with TRBD1 matching 9 bases. The trim removed 3 bases at V and 6 bases at J, leaving 8 bases unmatched. Germline V gives CDR1 SGHAT, CDR2 FQNNGV. The CDR3 consists of 15 residues. The CDR3 sequence is CASSFYRGRLDGYTF. The DNA for the CDR3 is TGTGCCAGCAGCTTTTACAGGGGGCGCTTGGATGGCTACACCTTC.

This clone was observed a few times. As DNA, the CDR3 is TGTGCCAGCAGCGGGTATATAACAGATACGCAGTATTTT. This codes for CASSGYITDTQYF. The V and J genes are TRBV7-2 and TRBJ2-3; D is uncertain. Germline assignment: CDR1 SGHTA and CDR2 FQGNSA. Trimming left V 5 bases short and J 3 bases short, with 9 bases between. This CDR3 has 13 amino acids.

This clone was seen only once. The rearrangement uses TRBV4-2 and TRBJ2-2; maybe TRBD1 (5 bases). Trimming pared 0 bases from V and 5 bases from J, leaving 13 bases between. This CDR3 is built from 16 residues. The germline V gene has CDR1 LGHNA and CDR2 YNFKEQ. In DNA form, the CDR3 reads TGTGCCAGCAGCCAAGATCAGACAGCCCTAACCGGGGAGCTGTTTTTT. It codes for CASSQDQTALTGELFF.

V usage is TRBV11-1 and J usage is TRBJ1-2; possibly TRBD1 for D (5 bases). In germline, CDR1 is SGHAT, CDR2 FQDESV (reference sequence). Between the trimmed V and J ends, which lost 5 bases and 10 bases, there was a span of 23 bases. The CDR3 is 15 residues long. As DNA, the CDR3 is TGTGCCAGCAGCCTCCGAGGGGCCCTACCTTCCATCTACACCTTC. It specifies CASSLRGALPSIYTF.

V is TRBV2 and J is TRBJ2-5; 10 nucleotides agree with TRBD1. J gave up 7 bases and V 11 bases, and 7 bases lay outside the gene matches. The germline V gene encodes CDR1 SNHLY and CDR2 FYNNEI. The CDR3 contains 12 residues. CDR3 residues: CAGDRGQGTQYF. CDR3 nucleotide sequence: TGTGCCGGGGACAGGGGCCAGGGGACCCAGTACTTC.

V gene TRBV9 combines with J gene TRBJ1-6; D unclear. Between the trimmed V and J ends, which lost 1 base and 10 bases, there was a span of 12 bases. CDR3 size: 14 residues. In germline, CDR1 is SGDLS, CDR2 YYNGEE. The CDR3 DNA reads as TGTGCCAGCAGCGTACAAACAGCGGTGTCACCCCTCCACTTT. It codes for CASSVQTAVSPLHF.

This clone appeared a few times. V gene TRBV7-9 combines with J gene TRBJ1-2; weak D call: TRBD1 (5 bases). Germline CDR1 SEHNR, CDR2 FQNEAQ (reference sequence). Trimming stripped 6 bases from V and 10 bases from J, with 12 bases between. The CDR3 loop spans 11 amino acids. This CDR3 is CASSRKGAYTF. CDR3 nucleotides: TGTGCCAGCAGTCGTAAAGGGGCCTACACCTTC. Full variable domain (missing parts from reference TRBV7-9 and TRBJ1-2): DTGVSQNPRHKITKRGQNVTFRCDPISEHNRLYWYRQTLGQGPEFLTYFQNEAQLEKSRLLSDRFSAERPKGSFSTLEIQRTEQGDSAMYLCASSRKGAYTFGSGTRLTVV.

The J gene is TRBJ1-1, the V gene TRBV5-4, with D perhaps matching TRBD1 (5 bases). The CDR3 is 14 residues long. The V and J ends lost 5 bases and 1 base respectively, with 12 bases between them. Germline V gene data show CDR1 as SGHNT and CDR2 as YYREEE (reference sequence). The CDR3 spells CASSRPGGNTEAFF. In DNA, the CDR3 is TGTGCCAGCAGTCGCCCGGGGGGGAACACTGAAGCTTTCTTT.